This T cell receptor (beta chain) was identified in a study of blood T cell repertoires in COVID-19. Turning to the study itself: Material from acute and convalescent COVID-19 was sourced from the United States, Italy and Spain. From T cells, B-cell-depleted T cells, or PBMCs came the material, which was cDNA or gDNA.

Under the authors' procedure: Amplification from reference gene primers served as the basis for estimated nucleated cell counts. Measured with immunoSEQ multiplex PCR; TCRdb has only the in-frame clones, and not every one. V and J calls and clone size are copied from that table; D and trimming were computed from the DNA. The data hold 410,000 or so clones, with roughly 88% observed a single time. V was clipped by 0 bases and J by 3 bases, with 10 bases between them. CDR3 length equals 14 residues. Germline loops: CDR1 SGHDT, CDR2 YYEEEE. Input material: peripheral blood. The TCR comes from a woman in her twenties or thirties with active or convalescent COVID-19. The chain recombines TRBV5-6 with TRBJ2-7, with a weak D call TRBD2 (5 bases). The chain's CDR3 is CASSLGPEDYEQYF. The CDR3 DNA reads TGTGCCAGCAGCTTGGGACCGGAGGACTACGAGCAGTACTTC.